The 17 T cell receptor beta chains listed next were all sequenced from one sample in a study of T cells in Graves' hyperthyroidism and ophthalmopathy (dated by TCRdb to the late 2010s). Libraries were built with multiplex PCR. The instrument was an Illumina HiSeq 2000. Amplification of TCR beta CDR3 regions was carried out from RNA transcripts. A first-round RT-PCR of the TCR CDR3 used the HTBI primer set with the Qiagen OneStep RT-PCR kit. TCRdb cleaned the public reads at Q25 with fastp, built clones with MiXCR and kept in-frame beta chains. Each entry is one CDR3 protein sequence, shown with its most common DNA and genes. The sample table contains 600,000 or so distinct CDR3 sequences; only one count was recorded for 35% to 55% of them. Of the sample, just over 8% falls within the top ten clones. Sequencing was carried out using peripheral blood or thyroid tissue (not recorded which). Source of these receptors: a woman between 18 and 29 years old with Graves' hyperthyroidism. Donor details come from another sample of the same person, matched by shared clones.

This clonotype was recorded many times. The CDR3 protein is CASSAAGLNGYEQYF. CDR3 bases: TGTGCCAGCAGCGCCGCGGGACTCAACGGTTACGAGCAGTACTTC. V and J are TRBV2 and TRBJ2-7; D possibly corresponds to TRBD2 (6 bases). Trimming stripped 6 bases from V and 4 bases from J, with 19 bases between. The CDR3 is 15 residues long. Germline CDR1 is SNHLY and CDR2 is FYNNEI. Full variable domain (outside the CDR3, taken from reference TRBV2 and TRBJ2-7): EPEVTQTPSHQVTQMGQEVILRCVPISNHLYFYWYRQILGQKVEFLVSFYNNEISEKSEIFDDQFSVERPDGSNFTLKIRSTKLEDSAMYFCASSAAGLNGYEQYFGPGTRLTVT.

The chain joins TRBV7-9 to TRBJ2-5; D possibly uses TRBD1 or TRBD2 (6 bases each). Germline lookup yields CDR1 SEHNR and CDR2 FQNEAQ (reference sequence). V was clipped by 5 bases and J by 13 bases, with 14 bases between them. The CDR3 totals 11 residues. As DNA, the CDR3 is TGTGCCAGCAGCAGGGGGGACACGACGTACTTC. It codes for CASSRGDTTYF.

This chain joins TRBV25-1 and TRBJ1-2; 8 positions agree with TRBD1. J lost 7 bases, V lost 8 bases, and 6 bases had no gene match. Germline values: CDR1 MGHDK, CDR2 SYGVNS. The CDR3 contains 12 residues. CDR3 region: CASSTGASGYTF. The CDR3 DNA follows: TGTGCCAGCTCGACAGGGGCGAGTGGCTACACCTTC.

This clonotype has at least ten counts. The chain recombines TRBV20-1 with TRBJ2-7; D possibly matches TRBD1 or TRBD2 (6 bases each). This CDR3 is 12 amino acids long. Between the trimmed V and J ends, which lost 5 bases and 7 bases, there was a span of 15 bases. The V gene's germline CDR1 is DFQATT and CDR2 SNEGSKA (reference sequence). CDR3 sequence reads: CSAGSGRGEQYF. In nucleotides, the CDR3 is TGCAGTGCTGGTAGCGGAAGGGGGGAGCAGTACTTC.

This clonotype was detected many times. The chain links TRBV14 to TRBJ1-4; D is unresolved. V lost 1 base and J lost 4, with 1 base in between. Germline V gene sequence: CDR1 SGHDN, CDR2 FVKESK. The CDR3 contains 12 residues. Here the CDR3 reads CASSQVNEKLFF. The CDR3 DNA is TGTGCCAGCAGCCAAGTTAATGAAAAACTGTTTTTT.

The gene calls are TRBV19 and TRBJ1-1, with 12 bases lining up with TRBD1. The junction had 12 bases not matched to a gene; V was cut back by 5 bases and J by 5 bases. This CDR3 region has 17 residues. In germline, CDR1 is LNHDA, CDR2 SQIVND (reference sequence). The CDR3, as DNA: TGTGCCAGTAGTCCTCACCGGGACAGGGGGCCGGGGACTGAAGCTTTCTTT. Translating gives CASSPHRDRGPGTEAFF.

The sample holds a few counts of this clonotype. The CDR3 region has the DNA TGTGCCAGCAGCCAAGATAGACAGCGCGGTTCACCCCTCCACTTT. The encoded protein is CASSQDRQRGSPLHF. The rearrangement links TRBV14 to TRBJ1-6; D possibly corresponds to TRBD1 (5 bases). This CDR3 contains 15 residues. Germline V gene sequence: CDR1 SGHDN, CDR2 FVKESK. V was shortened by 0 bases and J by 9 bases, with 12 bases between the two germline ends.

This clonotype was counted only a few times. This rearrangement joins TRBV7-8 to TRBJ1-4; tentative D call: TRBD1 (5 bases). The CDR3 loop spans 14 amino acids. V was trimmed by 6 bases and J by 3 bases, leaving 11 bases between them. The V gene's germline CDR1 is SGHVS and CDR2 FQNEAQ. This CDR3 is CASRWGMANEKLFF. Here the CDR3 DNA reads TGTGCCAGCAGATGGGGGATGGCTAATGAAAAACTGTTTTTT.

This clonotype was detected ten times or more. The CDR3 sequence is CAIGQGWDYGYTF. For the CDR3, the DNA is TGTGCCATCGGACAGGGGTGGGACTATGGCTACACCTTC. This chain uses TRBV10-3 with TRBJ1-2; 9 bases are shared with TRBD1. The CDR3 loop spans 13 amino acids. Per the germline V gene, CDR1 is ENHRY and CDR2 is SYGVKD. The trim removed 8 bases at V and 3 bases at J, leaving 4 bases unmatched.

This clonotype was found a few times. The rearrangement joins TRBV2 to TRBJ1-4; D is uncertain. The germline gives CDR1 SNHLY, CDR2 FYNNEI. This CDR3 is 14 amino acids long. V lost 8 bases and J lost 0, with 10 bases in between. The CDR3: CASRPTPTNEKLFF. CDR3 coding DNA: TGTGCCAGCCGTCCCACTCCAACTAATGAAAAACTGTTTTTT.

The chain is built from TRBV7-9 and TRBJ2-7; 10 bases are a match to TRBD2. This CDR3 contains 14 residues. CDR1 is SEHNR and CDR2 is FQNEAQ in the germline V gene (reference sequence). J lost 3 bases, V lost 6 bases, and 5 bases had no gene match. CDR3 sequence: CASRAGTSDYEQYF. The CDR3 DNA sequence: TGTGCCAGCAGGGCCGGGACTAGCGACTACGAGCAGTACTTC.

The V and J genes are TRBV7-2 and TRBJ2-6; the D call may be TRBD1 or TRBD2 (5 bases each). The CDR3 totals 16 residues. Germline values: CDR1 SGHTA, CDR2 FQGNSA. The V and J ends lost 5 bases and 0 bases respectively, with 11 bases between them. The CDR3 region has the DNA TGTGCCAGCAGCCCGGGACGGTTCTCTGGGGCCAACGTCCTGACTTTC. Translated: CASSPGRFSGANVLTF. Based on the CDR3 plus reference TRBV7-2 and TRBJ2-6, the full variable domain is GAGVSQSPSNKVTEKGKDVELRCDPISGHTALYWYRQSLGQGLEFLIYFQGNSAPDKSGLPSDRFSAERTGGSVSTLTIQRTQQEDSAVYLCASSPGRFSGANVLTFGAGSRLTVL.

There are many counts of this clonotype. DNA of the CDR3: TGTGCCAGCAGGCCTACGGACAGAGAAGCTTTCTTT. It codes for CASRPTDREAFF. The V and J genes are TRBV7-9 and TRBJ1-1; perhaps TRBD1 as D (6 bases). The CDR3 totals 12 residues. Deletions cut 6 bases from V and 8 bases from J, with 13 bases between. The V gene's germline CDR1 is SEHNR and CDR2 FQNEAQ (reference sequence).

The chain has TRBV7-8 and TRBJ2-7; 11 bases are shared with TRBD2. Germline lookup yields CDR1 SGHVS and CDR2 FQNEAQ. V shed 4 bases and J 5 bases; nucleotides not matched to a gene: 7. The CDR3 totals 15 residues. The CDR3 bases are TGTGCCAGCAGCTCAGGGACTAGCGGATTGCACGAGCAGTACTTC. Translated: CASSSGTSGLHEQYF.

This clonotype was recorded only once. The rearrangement joins TRBV7-6 to TRBJ2-2; possibly TRBD1 or TRBD2 for D (6 bases each). This CDR3 is built from 16 residues. The V and J ends lost 5 bases and 6 bases respectively, with 19 bases between them. Germline CDR1 and CDR2: SGHVS and FNYEAQ. CDR3 nucleotides: TGTGCCAGCAGCAGGGGGGTGTCGAATGTCCCCGGGGAGCTGTTTTTT. Its translation is CASSRGVSNVPGELFF.

This clonotype has only a few counts. This chain joins TRBV29-1 and TRBJ1-1; D call uncertain. Germline V gene lookup returns CDR1 SQVTM and CDR2 ANQGSEA. Between the trimmed V and J ends, which lost 0 bases and 3 bases, there was a span of 14 bases. The CDR3 totals 15 residues. The CDR3 reads CSVEDVWVIDTEAFF. The CDR3 DNA reads as TGCAGCGTTGAAGATGTCTGGGTCATAGACACTGAAGCTTTCTTT.

Only a few counts were recorded for this clonotype. The rearrangement links TRBV20-1 to TRBJ1-2; D possibly corresponds to TRBD1 (5 bases). V was pared by 0 bases and J by 2 bases, with 7 bases between. The CDR3 has 13 residues. Germline CDR1 reads DFQATT; CDR2 reads SNEGSKA (reference sequence). CDR3 sequence reads: CSARDRGNYGYTF. The CDR3 bases are TGCAGTGCTAGAGACCGGGGGAACTATGGCTACACCTTC.